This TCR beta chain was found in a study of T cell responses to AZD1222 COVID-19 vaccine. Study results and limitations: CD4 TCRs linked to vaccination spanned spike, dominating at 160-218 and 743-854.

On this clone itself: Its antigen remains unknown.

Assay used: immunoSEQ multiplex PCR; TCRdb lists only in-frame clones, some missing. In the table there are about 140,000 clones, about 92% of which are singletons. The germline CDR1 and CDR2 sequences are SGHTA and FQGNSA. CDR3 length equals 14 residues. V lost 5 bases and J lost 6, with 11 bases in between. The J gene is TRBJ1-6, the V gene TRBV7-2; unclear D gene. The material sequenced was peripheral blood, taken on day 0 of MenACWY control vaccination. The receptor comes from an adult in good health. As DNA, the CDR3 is TGTGCCAGCAGCATAGGGCCCTTTAATTCACCCCTCCACTTT. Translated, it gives CASSIGPFNSPLHF. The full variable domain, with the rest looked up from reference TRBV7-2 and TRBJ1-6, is GAGVSQSPSNKVTEKGKDVELRCDPISGHTALYWYRQSLGQGLEFLIYFQGNSAPDKSGLPSDRFSAERTGGSVSTLTIQRTQQEDSAVYLCASSIGPFNSPLHFGNGTRLTVT.